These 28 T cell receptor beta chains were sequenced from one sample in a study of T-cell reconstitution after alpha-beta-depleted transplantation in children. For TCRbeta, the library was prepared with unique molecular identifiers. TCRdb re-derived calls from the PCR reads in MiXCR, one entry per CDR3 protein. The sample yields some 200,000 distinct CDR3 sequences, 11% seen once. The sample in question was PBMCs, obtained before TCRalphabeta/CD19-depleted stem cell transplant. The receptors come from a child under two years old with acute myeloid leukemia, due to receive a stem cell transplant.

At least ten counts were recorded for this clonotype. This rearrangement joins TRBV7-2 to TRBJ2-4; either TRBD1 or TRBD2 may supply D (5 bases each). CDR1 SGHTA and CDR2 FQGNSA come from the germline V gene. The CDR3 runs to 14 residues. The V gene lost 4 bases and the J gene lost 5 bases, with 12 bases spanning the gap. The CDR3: CASSSTGPENIQYF. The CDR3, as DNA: TGTGCCAGCAGCTCTACGGGACCCGAAAACATTCAGTACTTC.

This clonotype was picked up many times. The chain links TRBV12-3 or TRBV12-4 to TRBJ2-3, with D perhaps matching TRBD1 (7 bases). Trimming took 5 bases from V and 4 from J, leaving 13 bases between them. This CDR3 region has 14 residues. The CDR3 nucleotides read TGTGCCAGCAGTCGACAGGGAGGATCAGATACGCAGTATTTT. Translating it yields CASSRQGGSDTQYF.

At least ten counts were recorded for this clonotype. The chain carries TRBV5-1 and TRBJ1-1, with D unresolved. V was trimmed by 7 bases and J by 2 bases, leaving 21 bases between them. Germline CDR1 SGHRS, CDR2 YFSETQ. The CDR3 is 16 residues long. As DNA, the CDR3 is TGCGCCAGCCAACCTCAAGTCTGGGGAGAAAACACTGAAGCTTTCTTT. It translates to CASQPQVWGENTEAFF.

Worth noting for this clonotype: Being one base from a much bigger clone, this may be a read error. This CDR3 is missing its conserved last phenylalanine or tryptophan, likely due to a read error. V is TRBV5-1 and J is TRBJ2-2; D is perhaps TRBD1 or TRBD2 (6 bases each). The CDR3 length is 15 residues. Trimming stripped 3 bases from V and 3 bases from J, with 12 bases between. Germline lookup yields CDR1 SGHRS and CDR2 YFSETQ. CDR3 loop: CASSWGASDTGELFL. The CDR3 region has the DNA TGCGCCAGCAGCTGGGGGGCCTCCGACACCGGGGAGCTGTTTCTT.

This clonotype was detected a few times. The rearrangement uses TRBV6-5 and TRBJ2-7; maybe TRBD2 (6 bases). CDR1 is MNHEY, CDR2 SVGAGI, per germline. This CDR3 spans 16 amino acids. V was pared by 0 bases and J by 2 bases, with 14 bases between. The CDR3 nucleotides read TGTGCCAGCAGTTACTCGATAGCGGACTCAGCCTACGAGCAGTACTTC. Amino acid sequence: CASSYSIADSAYEQYF.

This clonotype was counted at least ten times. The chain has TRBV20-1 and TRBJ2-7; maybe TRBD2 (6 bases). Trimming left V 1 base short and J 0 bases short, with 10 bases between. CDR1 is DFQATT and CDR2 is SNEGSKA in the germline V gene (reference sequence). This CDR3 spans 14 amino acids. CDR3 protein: CSARVRGSSYEQYF. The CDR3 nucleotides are TGCAGTGCTAGAGTCCGGGGGAGCTCCTACGAGCAGTACTTC.

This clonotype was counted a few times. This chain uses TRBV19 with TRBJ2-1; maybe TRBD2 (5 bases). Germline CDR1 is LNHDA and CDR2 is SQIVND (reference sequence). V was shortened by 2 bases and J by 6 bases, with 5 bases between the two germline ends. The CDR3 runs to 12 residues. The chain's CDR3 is CASSITSNEQFF. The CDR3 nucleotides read TGTGCCAGTAGTATAACTAGCAATGAGCAGTTCTTC. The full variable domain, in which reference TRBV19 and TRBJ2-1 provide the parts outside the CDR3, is DGGITQSPKYLFRKEGQNVTLSCEQNLNHDAMYWYRQDPGQGLRLIYYSQIVNDFQKGDIAEGYSVSREKKESFPLTVTSAQKNPTAFYLCASSITSNEQFFGPGTRLTVL.

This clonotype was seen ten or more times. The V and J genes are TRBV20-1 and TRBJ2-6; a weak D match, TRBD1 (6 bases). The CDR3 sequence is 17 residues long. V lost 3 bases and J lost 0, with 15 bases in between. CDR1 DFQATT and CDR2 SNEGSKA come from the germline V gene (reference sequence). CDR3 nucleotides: TGCAGTGCTAGGCGGAGACAGGCGTACTCTGGGGCCAACGTCCTGACTTTC. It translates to CSARRRQAYSGANVLTF.

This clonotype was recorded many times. CDR3 nucleotides: TGCAGCGTTGACCGGGGAAGCGGGGAGCTGTTTTTT. It encodes CSVDRGSGELFF. The V and J genes are TRBV29-1 and TRBJ2-2; TRBD2 is a possible D gene (5 bases). CDR1 and CDR2 from the germline V gene are SQVTM and ANQGSEA. The V gene lost 3 bases and the J gene lost 7 bases, with 9 bases spanning the gap. The CDR3 has 12 residues.

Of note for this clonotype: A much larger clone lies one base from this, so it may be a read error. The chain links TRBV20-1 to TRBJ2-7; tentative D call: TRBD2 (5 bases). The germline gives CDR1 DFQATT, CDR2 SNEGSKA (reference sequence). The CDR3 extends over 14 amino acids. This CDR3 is CCARDGRGSYEQYF. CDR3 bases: TGCTGTGCTAGAGATGGACGTGGGAGTTACGAGCAGTACTTC.

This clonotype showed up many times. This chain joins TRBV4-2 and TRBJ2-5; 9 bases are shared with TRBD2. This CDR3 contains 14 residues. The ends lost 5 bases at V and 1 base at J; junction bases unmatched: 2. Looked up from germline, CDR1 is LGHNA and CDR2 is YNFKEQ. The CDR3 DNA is TGTGCCAGCAGCGGACTAGCGTTCCAAGAGACCCAGTACTTC. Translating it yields CASSGLAFQETQYF.

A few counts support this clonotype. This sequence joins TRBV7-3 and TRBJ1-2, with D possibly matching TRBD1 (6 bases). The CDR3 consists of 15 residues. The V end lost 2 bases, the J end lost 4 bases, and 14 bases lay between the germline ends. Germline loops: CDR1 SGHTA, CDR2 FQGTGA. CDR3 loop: CASSLVTGLRYGYTF. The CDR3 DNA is TGTGCCAGCAGCTTAGTCACAGGGTTGCGCTATGGCTACACCTTC.

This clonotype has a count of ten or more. For the CDR3, the DNA is TGCGCCAGCAGCTTGGAGCCCACCGGGGAGCTGTTTTTT. This translates into CASSLEPTGELFF. V is TRBV5-1 and J is TRBJ2-2; no reliable D call. The germline V and J ends were trimmed by 0 bases and 4 bases, with 4 bases remaining between them. Per the germline V gene, CDR1 is SGHRS and CDR2 is YFSETQ. This CDR3 is built from 13 residues.

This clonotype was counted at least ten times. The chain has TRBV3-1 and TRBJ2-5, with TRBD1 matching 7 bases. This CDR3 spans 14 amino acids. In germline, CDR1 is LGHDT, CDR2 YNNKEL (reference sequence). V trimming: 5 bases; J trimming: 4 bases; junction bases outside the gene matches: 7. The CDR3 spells CASSNWAGGETQYF. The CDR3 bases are TGTGCCAGCAGCAATTGGGCAGGGGGAGAGACCCAGTACTTC.

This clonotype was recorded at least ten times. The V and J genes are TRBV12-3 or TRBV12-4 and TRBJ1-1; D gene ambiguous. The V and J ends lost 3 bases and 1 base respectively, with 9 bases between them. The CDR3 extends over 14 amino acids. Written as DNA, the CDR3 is TGTGCCAGCAGTTTCTGGTCGAGGAACACTGAAGCTTTCTTT. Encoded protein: CASSFWSRNTEAFF.

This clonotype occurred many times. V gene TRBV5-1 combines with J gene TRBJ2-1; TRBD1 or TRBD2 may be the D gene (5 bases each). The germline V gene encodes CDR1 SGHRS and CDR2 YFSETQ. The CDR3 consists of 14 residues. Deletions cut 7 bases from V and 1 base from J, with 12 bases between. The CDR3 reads CASVRGGSYNEQFF. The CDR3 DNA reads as TGCGCCAGCGTTCGTGGGGGATCCTACAATGAGCAGTTCTTC.

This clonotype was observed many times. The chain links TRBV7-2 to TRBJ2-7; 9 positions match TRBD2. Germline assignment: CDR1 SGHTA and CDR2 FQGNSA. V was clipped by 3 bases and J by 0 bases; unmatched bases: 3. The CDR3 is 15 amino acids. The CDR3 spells CASSFLAGSSYEQYF. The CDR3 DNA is TGTGCCAGCAGCTTCCTAGCGGGGAGCTCCTACGAGCAGTACTTC.

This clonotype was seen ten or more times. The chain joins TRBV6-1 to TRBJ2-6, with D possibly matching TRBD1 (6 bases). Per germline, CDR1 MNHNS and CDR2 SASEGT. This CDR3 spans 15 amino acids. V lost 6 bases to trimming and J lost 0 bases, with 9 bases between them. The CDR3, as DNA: TGTGCCAGCAGGCTACAGGGCTCTGGGGCCAACGTCCTGACTTTC. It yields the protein CASRLQGSGANVLTF.

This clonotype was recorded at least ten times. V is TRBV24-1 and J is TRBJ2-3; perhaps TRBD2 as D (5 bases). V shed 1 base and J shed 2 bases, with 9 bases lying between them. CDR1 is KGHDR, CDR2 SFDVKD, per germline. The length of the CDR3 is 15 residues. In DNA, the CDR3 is TGTGCCACCAGTGATTTTCGGGAATCCACAGATACGCAGTATTTT. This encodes CATSDFRESTDTQYF.

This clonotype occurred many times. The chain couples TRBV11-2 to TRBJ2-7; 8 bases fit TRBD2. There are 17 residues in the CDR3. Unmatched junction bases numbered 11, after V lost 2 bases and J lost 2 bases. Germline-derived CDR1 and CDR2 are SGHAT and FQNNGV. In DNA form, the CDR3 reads TGTGCCAGCAGCTTATTAACTAGCGGAGAGTGGACCTACGAGCAGTACTTC. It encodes CASSLLTSGEWTYEQYF.

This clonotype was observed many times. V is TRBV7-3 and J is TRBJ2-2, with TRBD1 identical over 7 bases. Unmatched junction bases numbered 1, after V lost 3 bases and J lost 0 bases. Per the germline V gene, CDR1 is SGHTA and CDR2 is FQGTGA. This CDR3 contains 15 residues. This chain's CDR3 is CASSLGQPNTGELFF. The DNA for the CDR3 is TGTGCCAGCAGCTTGGGACAGCCGAACACCGGGGAGCTGTTTTTT.

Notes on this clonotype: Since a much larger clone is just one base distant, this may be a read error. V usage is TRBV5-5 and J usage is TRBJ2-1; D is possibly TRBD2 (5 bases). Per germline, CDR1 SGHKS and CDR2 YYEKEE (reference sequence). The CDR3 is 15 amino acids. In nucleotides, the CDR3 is TGTGCCAACAGCTTGGAGAGGGAACAGTACAATGAGCAGTTCTTC. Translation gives CANSLEREQYNEQFF.

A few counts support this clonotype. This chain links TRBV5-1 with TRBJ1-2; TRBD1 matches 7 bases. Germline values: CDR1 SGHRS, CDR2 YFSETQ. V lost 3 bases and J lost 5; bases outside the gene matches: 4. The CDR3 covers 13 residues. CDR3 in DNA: TGCGCCAGCAGCTCCGACAGGGCTTATGGCTACACCTTC. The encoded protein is CASSSDRAYGYTF. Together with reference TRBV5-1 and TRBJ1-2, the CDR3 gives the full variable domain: KAGVTQTPRYLIKTRGQQVTLSCSPISGHRSVSWYQQTPGQGLQFLFEYFSETQRNKGNFPGRFSGRQFSNSRSEMNVSTLELGDSALYLCASSSDRAYGYTFGSGTRLTVV.

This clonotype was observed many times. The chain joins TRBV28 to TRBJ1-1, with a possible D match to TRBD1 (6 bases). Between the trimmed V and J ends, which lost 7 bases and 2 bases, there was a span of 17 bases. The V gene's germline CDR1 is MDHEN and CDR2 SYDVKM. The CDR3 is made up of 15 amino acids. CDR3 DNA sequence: TGTGCCAGCAACTCGGAAGGGGGGGGAAACACTGAAGCTTTCTTT. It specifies CASNSEGGGNTEAFF.

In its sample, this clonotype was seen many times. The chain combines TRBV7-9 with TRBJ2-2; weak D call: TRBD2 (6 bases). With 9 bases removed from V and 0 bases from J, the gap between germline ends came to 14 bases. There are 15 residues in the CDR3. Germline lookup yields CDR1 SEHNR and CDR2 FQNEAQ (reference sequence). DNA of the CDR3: TGTGCCAGTCGAGGAGGGGCTTCGAACACCGGGGAGCTGTTTTTT. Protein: CASRGGASNTGELFF.

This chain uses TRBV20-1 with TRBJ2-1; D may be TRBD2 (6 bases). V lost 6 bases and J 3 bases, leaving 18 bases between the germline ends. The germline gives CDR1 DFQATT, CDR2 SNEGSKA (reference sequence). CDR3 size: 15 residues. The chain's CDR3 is CSATSPARGYNEQFF. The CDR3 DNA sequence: TGCAGTGCAACTAGCCCCGCGAGGGGCTACAATGAGCAGTTCTTC.

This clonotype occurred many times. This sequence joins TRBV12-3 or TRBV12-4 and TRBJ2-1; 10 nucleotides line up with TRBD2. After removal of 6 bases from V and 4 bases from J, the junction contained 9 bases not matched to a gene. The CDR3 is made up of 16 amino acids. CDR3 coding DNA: TGTGCCAGCAGACCTCTCGGGACTAGCGTATACAATGAGCAGTTCTTC. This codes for CASRPLGTSVYNEQFF.

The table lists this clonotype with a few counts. DNA for the CDR3: TGTGCCAGTAGTCCGGCTCCGGGACAGGGCTACGAGCAGTACTTC. This translates into CASSPAPGQGYEQYF. The chain carries TRBV19 and TRBJ2-7, with 9 bases aligning to TRBD1. V dropped 5 bases and J dropped 3; count of bases not matched to a gene: 8. The CDR3 has 15 residues. The V gene's germline CDR1 is LNHDA and CDR2 SQIVND (reference sequence).